Shown below are 32 T cell receptor beta chains from a single sample sequenced in a study of T cell responses to AZD1222 COVID-19 vaccine (dated by TCRdb to the early 2020s). What the time point label conveys for this sample: baseline before first vaccination. Library preparation was by the immunoSEQ multiplex PCR assay. Drawn from immuneACCESS, this table holds only the in-frame rearrangements with V and J called that TCRdb kept. Clones are partly lost; checked studies trace under half to an unresolved V gene and leave the rest unexplained. The sample includes 150,000 or so clones, with 94% observed a single time. Of the sample, approximately 0.6% falls within the top ten clones. The sequencing used peripheral blood, collected on day 0 of AZD1222 vaccination. All receptors derive from an adult in good health.

CDR3 bases: TGTGCCAGCAGCACCCGGGACTACGGCACAGATACGCAGTATTTT. Amino acid sequence: CASSTRDYGTDTQYF. The chain combines TRBV13 with TRBJ2-3, with 7 bases matching TRBD2. This CDR3 comprises 15 residues. With V trimmed by 5 bases and J by 1 base, 6 bases remained unmatched. Germline lookup yields CDR1 PRHDT and CDR2 FYEKMQ (reference sequence).

The chain couples TRBV5-1 to TRBJ2-3, with D tentatively TRBD1 (5 bases). CDR3 length equals 13 residues. CDR1 is SGHRS and CDR2 is YFSETQ in the germline V gene. Trimming pared 4 bases from V and 3 bases from J, leaving 9 bases between. In nucleotides, the CDR3 is TGCGCCAGCAGCACTGCAGGGACAGATACGCAGTATTTT. Translating it yields CASSTAGTDTQYF.

The rearrangement links TRBV7-9 to TRBJ1-2; TRBD1 is a possible D gene (5 bases). Germline V gene sequence: CDR1 SEHNR, CDR2 FQNEAQ (reference sequence). The CDR3 spans 14 residues. Trimming removed 7 bases from V and 0 bases from J, with 12 bases in between. This chain's CDR3 is CASTLTAANYGYTF. The CDR3 DNA is TGTGCCAGCACCCTGACAGCCGCTAACTATGGCTACACCTTC.

Comment on this clone: Other DNA sequences within the sample encode an identical CDR3. V is TRBV27 and J is TRBJ1-5; D ambiguous. CDR1 MNHEY and CDR2 SMNVEV come from the germline V gene (reference sequence). V lost 6 bases, J lost 7 bases, and 13 bases lay in between. This CDR3 has 13 amino acids. The CDR3: CASSLLGDQPQHF. The CDR3 DNA is TGTGCCAGCAGCCTCCTGGGTGACCAGCCCCAGCATTTT.

The chain carries TRBV14 and TRBJ2-3, with 8 bases fitting TRBD2. J gave up 2 bases and V 0 bases, and 13 bases lay outside the gene matches. Germline CDR1 reads SGHDN; CDR2 reads FVKESK. This CDR3 is 19 amino acids long. In nucleotides, the CDR3 is TGTGCCAGCAGCCAAGACGGCCCCAGGGCGGGAGGAGTCACAGATACGCAGTATTTT. Amino acids: CASSQDGPRAGGVTDTQYF.

The chain joins TRBV3-1 (or the pseudogene TRBV3-2) to TRBJ2-1; TRBD1 is a possible D gene (7 bases). V was pared by 2 bases and J by 7 bases, with 24 bases between. Germline V CDR1 and CDR2: LGHDT, YNNKEL (reference sequence). CDR3 size: 18 residues. The CDR3 loop reads CASSQSRGALWGPNEQFF. The CDR3 DNA follows: TGTGCCAGCAGCCAATCCAGGGGGGCACTTTGGGGCCCTAATGAGCAGTTCTTC.

Here the CDR3 reads CASSLIRRKVINTEAFF. The CDR3 DNA reads as TGTGCCAGCAGCTTAATACGGAGGAAAGTGATAAATACTGAAGCTTTCTTT. The rearrangement links TRBV7-9 to TRBJ1-1; D gene ambiguous. Between the trimmed V and J ends, which lost 2 bases and 5 bases, there was a span of 21 bases. Per the germline V gene, CDR1 is SEHNR and CDR2 is FQNEAQ (reference sequence). This CDR3 comprises 17 residues.

The V call is TRBV27, the J call TRBJ2-7; no reliable D call. This CDR3 contains 13 residues. Germline CDR1 reads MNHEY; CDR2 reads SMNVEV (reference sequence). The germline V and J ends were trimmed by 0 bases and 4 bases, with 7 bases remaining between them. In DNA form, the CDR3 reads TGTGCCAGCAGTTTATCCCCGGGTTACGAGCAGTACTTC. Its translation is CASSLSPGYEQYF.

The chain employs TRBV2 and TRBJ1-5; 10 bases are shared with TRBD1. The CDR3 extends over 12 amino acids. V trimming: 6 bases; J trimming: 13 bases; junction bases outside the gene matches: 6. Germline V lookup: CDR1 SNHLY, CDR2 FYNNEI. The CDR3 nucleotides read TGTGCCAGCAGGACGGGACAGGGGCCGCAGCATTTT. The encoded protein is CASRTGQGPQHF.

V and J are TRBV18 and TRBJ1-2; possible D gene TRBD1, 6 bases. CDR1 and CDR2 from the germline V gene are KGHSH and LQKENI. Trimming shortened V by 5 bases and J by 4 bases, and 29 bases separated the two germline ends. This CDR3 is built from 19 residues. CDR3: CASSSGQVARGWDLYGYTF. The CDR3 DNA follows: TGTGCCAGCTCATCAGGTCAGGTTGCCAGGGGCTGGGATCTCTATGGCTACACCTTC.

This clone has only one observation. V is TRBV3-1 (or the pseudogene TRBV3-2) and J is TRBJ1-2; D ambiguous. V gave up 3 bases and J gave up 4 bases, with 6 bases separating them. In germline, CDR1 is LGHDT, CDR2 YNNKEL (reference sequence). The CDR3 runs to 12 residues. In DNA form, the CDR3 reads TGTGCCAGCAGCCAGGGAATCTATGGCTACACCTTC. Translation gives CASSQGIYGYTF.

CDR3 nucleotides: TGTGCCAGCAGTGCATCTGGGGGGGACGGGGAGACCCAGTACTTC. Translation: CASSASGGDGETQYF. The gene calls are TRBV11-2 and TRBJ2-5; 7 nucleotides align to TRBD2. Per the germline V gene, CDR1 is SGHAT and CDR2 is FQNNGV. The V segment lost 6 bases and the J segment 5 bases; nucleotides outside the gene matches: 12. The CDR3 spans 15 residues.

The J gene is TRBJ2-1, the V gene TRBV24-1; 9 nucleotides match TRBD2. Germline CDR1 is KGHDR and CDR2 is SFDVKD. The CDR3 runs to 16 residues. Germline trimming cut 4 bases from V and 8 bases from J; bases unmatched to any gene: 11. The CDR3 is CATSDPTSGSVYEQFF. CDR3 nucleotide sequence: TGTGCCACCAGTGACCCGACTAGCGGTAGTGTCTATGAGCAGTTCTTC.

CDR3 sequence (DNA): TGTGCCAGCAGCTTAGAAGGGAAAGGCTACACCTTC. Translating gives CASSLEGKGYTF. The rearrangement uses TRBV11-1 and TRBJ1-2; D is uncertain. The CDR3 spans 12 residues. In germline, CDR1 is SGHAT, CDR2 FQDESV (reference sequence). With 1 base removed from V and 8 bases from J, the gap between germline ends came to 8 bases.

This chain uses TRBV5-4 with TRBJ1-1; 9 bases agree with TRBD1. The CDR3 consists of 13 residues. J was trimmed by 7 bases and V by 5 bases; bases with no gene match: 6. Germline CDR1 is SGHNT and CDR2 is YYREEE (reference sequence). The DNA of the CDR3 is TGTGCCAGCAGGGCCACAGGGGGCGGTGAAGCTTTCTTT. Translation: CASRATGGGEAFF.

This clone was picked up one time. The genes are TRBV2 and TRBJ1-5, with 7 bases identical to TRBD1. Germline-derived CDR1 and CDR2 are SNHLY and FYNNEI. The V segment lost 2 bases and the J segment 5 bases; nucleotides outside the gene matches: 3. The CDR3 runs 14 residues. CDR3 nucleotides: TGTGCCAGCAGTGAACAGGGGGTTTATCAGCCCCAGCATTTT. Amino acids: CASSEQGVYQPQHF.

The chain carries TRBV2 and TRBJ1-2; no firm D call. Germline lookup yields CDR1 SNHLY and CDR2 FYNNEI. This CDR3 is built from 12 residues. Trimming took 3 bases from V and 8 from J, leaving 10 bases between them. The DNA for the CDR3 is TGTGCCAGCAGTGACACCCTGGGGGGCTACACCTTC. Residues: CASSDTLGGYTF.

This clone appeared a single time. The chain combines TRBV2 with TRBJ1-1; 7 nucleotides line up with TRBD1. Germline CDR1 SNHLY, CDR2 FYNNEI. This CDR3 has 10 amino acids. V lost 6 bases, J lost 9 bases, and 1 base stayed unmatched. The CDR3 region has the DNA TGTGCCAGCAGACAGGGGAAAGCTTTCTTT. Its protein is CASRQGKAFF.

The rearrangement links TRBV6-5 to TRBJ2-2; D might be TRBD1 (5 bases). The V end lost 8 bases, the J end lost 0 bases, and 7 bases lay between the germline ends. This CDR3 region has 13 residues. Germline assignment: CDR1 MNHEY and CDR2 SVGAGI. The CDR3 here is CASVDTNTGELFF. In nucleotides, the CDR3 is TGTGCCAGCGTGGACACGAACACCGGGGAGCTGTTTTTT.

The chain is built from TRBV5-5 and TRBJ2-1; 7 nucleotides agree with TRBD2. V was pared by 5 bases and J by 7 bases, with 3 bases of the junction left unmatched. The CDR3 extends over 12 amino acids. Germline CDR1 reads SGHKS; CDR2 reads YYEKEE (reference sequence). CDR3 protein: CASRAGGNEQFF. The CDR3 DNA follows: TGTGCCAGCAGGGCCGGGGGGAATGAGCAGTTCTTC. The whole variable domain, remainder taken from reference TRBV5-5 and TRBJ2-1, is DAGVTQSPTHLIKTRGQQVTLRCSPISGHKSVSWYQQVLGQGPQFIFQYYEKEERGRGNFPDRFSARQFPNYSSELNVNALLLGDSALYLCASRAGGNEQFFGPGTRLTVL.

The rearrangement joins TRBV4-1 to TRBJ1-1, with no clear D. Germline V gene data show CDR1 as MGHRA and CDR2 as YSYEKL. The CDR3 is 13 amino acids. V lost 4 bases and J lost 0, with 6 bases in between. CDR3 amino acids: CASSPFMNTEAFF. In DNA, the CDR3 is TGCGCCAGCAGCCCGTTCATGAACACTGAAGCTTTCTTT.

The chain joins TRBV28 to TRBJ2-7; D is unresolved. The CDR3 length is 15 residues. V shed 5 bases and J shed 2 bases, with 16 bases lying between them. CDR1 is MDHEN and CDR2 is SYDVKM in the germline V gene. The CDR3 region has the DNA TGTGCCAGCAGTAAACCGGACCGCGCCCCCTACGAGCAGTACTTC. This sequence encodes CASSKPDRAPYEQYF.

The genes are TRBV30 and TRBJ2-1; D is undetermined. V was shortened by 6 bases and J by 3 bases, with 6 bases between the two germline ends. The CDR3 consists of 11 residues. Germline V CDR1 and CDR2: GTSNPN, SVGIG (reference sequence). CDR3 in amino acids: CACSSYNEQFF. CDR3 nucleotides: TGTGCCTGCAGTAGCTACAATGAGCAGTTCTTC.

This chain links TRBV18 with TRBJ1-2, with 9 bases fitting TRBD1. Germline loops: CDR1 KGHSH, CDR2 LQKENI. The CDR3 consists of 15 residues. V lost 6 bases and J lost 3; bases outside the gene matches: 8. DNA for the CDR3: TGTGCCAGCTCTTCAAACAGGGGGCCGGACTATGGCTACACCTTC. Its translation is CASSSNRGPDYGYTF.

J is TRBJ2-7 and V is TRBV7-2, with 8 bases fitting TRBD2. V shed 2 bases, J shed 0 bases, and the junction held 3 bases outside the gene matches. Germline assignment: CDR1 SGHTA and CDR2 FQGNSA. The CDR3 extends over 15 amino acids. The chain's CDR3 is CASSLSGRTSYEQYF. The CDR3 DNA is TGTGCCAGCAGCTTAAGCGGGAGAACCTCCTACGAGCAGTACTTC. The variable domain in full, with the rest retrieved from reference TRBV7-2 and TRBJ2-7, is GAGVSQSPSNKVTEKGKDVELRCDPISGHTALYWYRQSLGQGLEFLIYFQGNSAPDKSGLPSDRFSAERTGGSVSTLTIQRTQQEDSAVYLCASSLSGRTSYEQYFGPGTRLTVT.

The rearrangement uses TRBV6-1 and TRBJ2-7, with 10 bases that match TRBD2. Germline values: CDR1 MNHNS, CDR2 SASEGT. Trimming at V came to 3 bases and at J to 0 bases, leaving 5 bases not matched to a gene. CDR3 length equals 16 residues. The CDR3 loop is CASSDKAGGGSYEQYF. The CDR3 bases are TGTGCCAGCAGTGACAAAGCGGGAGGGGGCTCCTACGAGCAGTACTTC.

CDR3 DNA sequence: TGCGCCAGCAGCCAAGCCCTCACACTAGCGGGAGACTACGAGCAGTACTTC. Its protein is CASSQALTLAGDYEQYF. The chain uses TRBV4-1 and TRBJ2-7; TRBD2 matches at 11 bases. Germline CDR1 is MGHRA and CDR2 is YSYEKL. The J segment lost 3 bases and the V segment lost 1 base, leaving 8 bases of the junction unmatched. The length of the CDR3 is 17 residues.

V usage is TRBV7-9 and J usage is TRBJ1-5; D gene ambiguous. V lost 4 bases to trimming and J lost 4 bases, with 5 bases between them. CDR3 length: 12 amino acids. Germline CDR1 SEHNR, CDR2 FQNEAQ (reference sequence). This chain's CDR3 is CASSSVNQPQHF. CDR3 bases: TGTGCCAGCAGCTCGGTAAATCAGCCCCAGCATTTT.

The rearrangement joins TRBV14 to TRBJ2-3; tentative D call: TRBD1 (6 bases). CDR3 length: 15 amino acids. Deletions cut 4 bases from V and 0 bases from J, with 11 bases between. Germline CDR1 is SGHDN and CDR2 is FVKESK. The CDR3 here is CASSPWTASTDTQYF. The CDR3 DNA follows: TGTGCCAGCAGCCCGTGGACAGCTAGCACAGATACGCAGTATTTT.

The V call is TRBV11-2, the J call TRBJ1-1; the D is unclear. CDR3 length: 13 residues. The V gene's germline CDR1 is SGHAT and CDR2 FQNNGV. Between the trimmed V and J ends, which lost 0 bases and 4 bases, there was a span of 6 bases. For the CDR3, the DNA is TGTGCCAGCAGCTTAGACCTTGCCACTGAAGCTTTCTTT. Residues: CASSLDLATEAFF.

There are a few counts of this clone. The rearrangement links TRBV6-1 to TRBJ1-2, with 9 bases matching TRBD1. V lost 1 base to trimming and J lost 5 bases; unmatched junction nucleotides: 2. Germline V gene lookup returns CDR1 MNHNS and CDR2 SASEGT. CDR3 length: 14 residues. The CDR3, as DNA: TGTGCCAGCAGTGAAGACAGGGGGCCGTATGGCTACACCTTC. Amino acid sequence: CASSEDRGPYGYTF.

The chain recombines TRBV29-1 with TRBJ1-1; 9 nucleotides agree with TRBD1. CDR1 is SQVTM and CDR2 is ANQGSEA in the germline V gene. V shed 7 bases and J 6 bases; nucleotides not matched to a gene: 9. This CDR3 comprises 13 residues. This CDR3 reads CSAGTGQGAEAFF. The CDR3, as DNA: TGCAGCGCCGGGACAGGGCAGGGGGCTGAAGCTTTCTTT.